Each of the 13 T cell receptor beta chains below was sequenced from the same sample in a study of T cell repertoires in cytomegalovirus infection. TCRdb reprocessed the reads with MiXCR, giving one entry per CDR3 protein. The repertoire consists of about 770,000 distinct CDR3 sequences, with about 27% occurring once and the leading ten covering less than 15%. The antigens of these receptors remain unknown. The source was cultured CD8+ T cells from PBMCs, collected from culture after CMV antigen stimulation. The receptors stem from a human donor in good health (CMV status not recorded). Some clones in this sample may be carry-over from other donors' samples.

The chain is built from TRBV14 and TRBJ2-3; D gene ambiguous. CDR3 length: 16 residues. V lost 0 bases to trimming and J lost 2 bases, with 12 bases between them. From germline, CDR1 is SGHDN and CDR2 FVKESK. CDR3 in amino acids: CASSQDEDGLTDTQYF. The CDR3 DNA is TGTGCCAGCAGCCAAGACGAGGACGGCCTCACAGATACGCAGTATTTT.

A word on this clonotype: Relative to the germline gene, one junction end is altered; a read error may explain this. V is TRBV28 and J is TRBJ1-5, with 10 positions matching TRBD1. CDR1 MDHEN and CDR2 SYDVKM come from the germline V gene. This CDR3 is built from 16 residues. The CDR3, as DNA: TGTGTCAGCAGTTCGGGACAGGGGTATAGCAATCAGCCCCAGCATTTT. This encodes CVSSSGQGYSNQPQHF.

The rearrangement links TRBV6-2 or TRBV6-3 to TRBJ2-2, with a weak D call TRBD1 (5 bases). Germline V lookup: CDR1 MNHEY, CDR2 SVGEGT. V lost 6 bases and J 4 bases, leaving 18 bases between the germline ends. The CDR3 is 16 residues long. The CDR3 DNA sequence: TGTGCCAGCAGGCCCCCGTACAGGCTTTCCACCGGGGAGCTGTTTTTT. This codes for CASRPPYRLSTGELFF.

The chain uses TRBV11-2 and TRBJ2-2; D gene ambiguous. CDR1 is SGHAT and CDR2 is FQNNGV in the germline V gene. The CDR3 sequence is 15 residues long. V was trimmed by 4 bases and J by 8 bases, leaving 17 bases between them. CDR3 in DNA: TGTGCCAGCAGCTCCCTTTTTAAGGCCTCGGGGGAGCTGTTTTTT. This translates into CASSSLFKASGELFF.

CDR3 sequence reads: CVSSLVGGSDEQYV. The DNA for the CDR3 is TGTGTCAGCAGCTTAGTGGGGGGCAGCGACGAGCAGTACGTC. The chain carries TRBV7-6 and TRBJ2-7, with D perhaps TRBD1 or TRBD2 (6 bases each). The CDR3 consists of 14 residues. Per germline, CDR1 SGHVS and CDR2 FNYEAQ.

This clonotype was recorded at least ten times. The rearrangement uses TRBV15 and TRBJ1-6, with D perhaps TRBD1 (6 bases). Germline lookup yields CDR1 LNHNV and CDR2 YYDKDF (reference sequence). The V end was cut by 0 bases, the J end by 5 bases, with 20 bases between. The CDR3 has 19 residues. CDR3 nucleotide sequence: TGTGCCACCAGCAGAGAGGCAAGCGACAGGCCCTCTGATAATTCACCCCTCCACTTT. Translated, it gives CATSREASDRPSDNSPLHF.

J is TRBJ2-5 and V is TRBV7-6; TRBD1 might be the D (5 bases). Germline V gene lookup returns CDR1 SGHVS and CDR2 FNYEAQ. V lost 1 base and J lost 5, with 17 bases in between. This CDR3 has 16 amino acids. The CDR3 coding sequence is TGTGCCAGCAGCTTAGTCGGGCAGGGTTTCGGGGAGACCCAGTACTTC. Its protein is CASSLVGQGFGETQYF. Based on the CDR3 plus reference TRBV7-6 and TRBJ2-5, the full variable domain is GAGVSQSPRYKVTKRGQDVALRCDPISGHVSLYWYRQALGQGPEFLTYFNYEAQQDKSGLPNDRFSAERPEGSISTLTIQRTEQRDSAMYRCASSLVGQGFGETQYFGPGTRLLVL.

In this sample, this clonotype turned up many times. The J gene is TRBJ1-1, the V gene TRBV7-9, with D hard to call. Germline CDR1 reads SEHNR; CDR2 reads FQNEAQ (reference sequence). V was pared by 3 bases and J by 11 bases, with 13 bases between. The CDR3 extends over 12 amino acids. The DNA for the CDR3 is TGTGCCAGCAGCTTGGAGACGCCCGTGGCTTTCTTT. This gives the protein CASSLETPVAFF.

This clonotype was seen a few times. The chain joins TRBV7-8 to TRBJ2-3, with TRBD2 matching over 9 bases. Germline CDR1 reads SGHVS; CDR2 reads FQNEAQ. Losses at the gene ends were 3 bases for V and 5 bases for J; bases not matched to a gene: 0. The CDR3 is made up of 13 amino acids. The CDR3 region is CASSLTSGDTQYF. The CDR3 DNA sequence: TGTGCCAGCAGCTTGACTAGCGGAGATACGCAGTATTTT.

In nucleotides, the CDR3 is TGTGCCAGCAGCTACCCTCGGGCCTATGGCTACACCTTC. This gives the protein CASSYPRAYGYTF. The chain has TRBV5-6 and TRBJ1-2, with D unresolved. V lost 3 bases and J lost 4, with 10 bases in between. This CDR3 comprises 13 residues. Germline CDR1 reads SGHDT; CDR2 reads YYEEEE.

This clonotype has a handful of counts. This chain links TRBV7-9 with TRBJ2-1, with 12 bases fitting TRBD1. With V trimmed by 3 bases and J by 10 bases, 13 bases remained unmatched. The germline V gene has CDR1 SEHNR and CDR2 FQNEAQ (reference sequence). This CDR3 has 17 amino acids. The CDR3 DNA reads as TGTGCCAGCAGCTTTGACCGGGACAGGGGGCTTTCGGGCGAGCAGTTCTTC. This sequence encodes CASSFDRDRGLSGEQFF.

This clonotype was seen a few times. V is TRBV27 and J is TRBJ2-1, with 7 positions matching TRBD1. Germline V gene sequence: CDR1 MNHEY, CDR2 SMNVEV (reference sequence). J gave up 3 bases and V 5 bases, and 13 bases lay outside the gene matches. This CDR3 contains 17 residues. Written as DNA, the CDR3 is TGTGCCAGCAGTCCCGGGTACAGGGGCGAATTCTACAATGAGCAGTTCTTC. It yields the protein CASSPGYRGEFYNEQFF.

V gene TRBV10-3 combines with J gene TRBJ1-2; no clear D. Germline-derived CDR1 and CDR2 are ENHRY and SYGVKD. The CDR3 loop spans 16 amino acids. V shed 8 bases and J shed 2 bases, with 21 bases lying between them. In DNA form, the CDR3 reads TGTGCCATCGGAATCGGGATCCTGGCGGAGAACTATGGCTACACCTTC. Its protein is CAIGIGILAENYGYTF.